These 23 T cell receptor beta chains share one sample of origin, sequenced in a study of glioma-infiltrating T cells after dendritic cell vaccination. Clones were sequenced by immunoSEQ multiplex PCR, and TCRdb holds only the in-frame ones, with some missing. This sample carries about 50,000 clones, approximately 91% of them seen once, and the ten largest clones take roughly 5.4%. As for time point: after dendritic cell vaccination, including at tumor progression/relapse. Sequencing used blood, obtained after dendritic cell vaccination. The receptors derive from a human donor with glioblastoma.

This chain connects TRBV7-6 to TRBJ2-7; 9 bases align to TRBD2. The V and J ends lost 3 bases and 7 bases, in that order; junction bases with no gene match: 10. This CDR3 comprises 15 residues. Germline values: CDR1 SGHVS, CDR2 FNYEAQ. As DNA, the CDR3 is TGTGCCAGCAGCTTTAAAGCGGGAGGCGGGGGGGAGCAGTACTTC. Its protein is CASSFKAGGGGEQYF.

The rearrangement links TRBV11-2 to TRBJ2-1, with 13 nucleotides matching TRBD2. Germline values: CDR1 SGHAT, CDR2 FQNNGV. Trimming removed 5 bases from V and 2 bases from J; junction bases left unmatched: 6. The CDR3 totals 17 residues. This chain's CDR3 is CASSPTSGRAPYNEQFF. The CDR3 DNA reads TGTGCCAGCAGCCCCACTAGCGGGAGGGCCCCCTACAATGAGCAGTTCTTC.

The chain employs TRBV7-9 and TRBJ1-2, with D hard to call. CDR3 size: 13 residues. The V gene's germline CDR1 is SEHNR and CDR2 FQNEAQ (reference sequence). V dropped 5 bases and J dropped 6 bases, with 13 bases sitting between them. The CDR3 coding sequence is TGTGCCAGCAGCCCGGGGTCAGCGAATGGCTACACCTTC. This translates into CASSPGSANGYTF. Drawing the rest from reference TRBV7-9 and TRBJ1-2, the complete variable domain is DTGVSQNPRHKITKRGQNVTFRCDPISEHNRLYWYRQTLGQGPEFLTYFQNEAQLEKSRLLSDRFSAERPKGSFSTLEIQRTEQGDSAMYLCASSPGSANGYTFGSGTRLTVV.

This chain links TRBV25-1 with TRBJ1-1, with TRBD1 identical over 9 bases. Germline V gene sequence: CDR1 MGHDK, CDR2 SYGVNS. This CDR3 has 13 amino acids. V was clipped by 4 bases and J by 8 bases; unmatched bases: 5. CDR3 sequence reads: CASSAPGTGEAFF. The CDR3 nucleotides read TGTGCCAGCAGTGCACCCGGGACAGGGGAAGCTTTCTTT.

V is TRBV28 and J is TRBJ1-2; 8 bases agree with TRBD1. V shed 4 bases and J 8 bases; nucleotides not matched to a gene: 9. This CDR3 comprises 14 residues. The germline V gene has CDR1 MDHEN and CDR2 SYDVKM. The CDR3 DNA reads as TGTGCCAGCAGTTCTGTCGGACAGGGTCAGGGCTACACCTTC. Protein: CASSSVGQGQGYTF.

J is TRBJ2-7 and V is TRBV9, with TRBD2 identical over 10 bases. The length of the CDR3 is 15 residues. Trimming removed 0 bases from V and 3 bases from J; junction bases left unmatched: 3. Per the germline V gene, CDR1 is SGDLS and CDR2 is YYNGEE. The CDR3 DNA is TGTGCCAGCAGCGTAGCGGCTAGCGGGGGCTACGAGCAGTACTTC. Translating gives CASSVAASGGYEQYF.

The chain has TRBV4-2 and TRBJ2-1, with 9 bases identical to TRBD2. The germline V gene has CDR1 LGHNA and CDR2 YNFKEQ. The J segment lost 4 bases and the V segment lost 0 bases, leaving 13 bases of the junction unmatched. This CDR3 contains 19 residues. CDR3 nucleotide sequence: TGTGCCAGCAGCCAAGAATCTTGGGCTAGCGGGGTTCAGTACAATGAGCAGTTCTTC. Its protein product is CASSQESWASGVQYNEQFF.

The table lists this clone with a few counts. The chain employs TRBV7-2 and TRBJ2-2; 7 bases are a match to TRBD2. J was trimmed by 6 bases and V by 5 bases; bases with no gene match: 15. Germline CDR1 is SGHTA and CDR2 is FQGNSA. The CDR3 runs 17 residues. CDR3 protein: CASSPHRLREFAGELFF. The CDR3 DNA follows: TGTGCCAGCAGCCCCCACCGTTTGCGGGAGTTCGCCGGGGAGCTGTTTTTT. Looking up the rest from reference TRBV7-2 and TRBJ2-2 gives the full variable domain: GAGVSQSPSNKVTEKGKDVELRCDPISGHTALYWYRQSLGQGLEFLIYFQGNSAPDKSGLPSDRFSAERTGGSVSTLTIQRTQQEDSAVYLCASSPHRLREFAGELFFGEGSRLTVL.

On this clone: Other DNA sequences from this sample encode an identical CDR3 as well. The rearrangement uses TRBV7-9 and TRBJ1-4; possibly TRBD1 for D (6 bases). The ends were cut back, 1 base at V and 8 bases at J, with 14 bases in the middle. The CDR3 contains 15 residues. CDR1 and CDR2 from the germline V gene are SEHNR and FQNEAQ (reference sequence). DNA of the CDR3: TGTGCCAGCAGCTTAGTCGGCAGGGGAAGAGAAAAACTGTTTTTT. This encodes CASSLVGRGREKLFF. Based on the CDR3 plus reference TRBV7-9 and TRBJ1-4, the full variable domain is DTGVSQNPRHKITKRGQNVTFRCDPISEHNRLYWYRQTLGQGPEFLTYFQNEAQLEKSRLLSDRFSAERPKGSFSTLEIQRTEQGDSAMYLCASSLVGRGREKLFFGSGTQLSVL.

This clone was counted a few times. V and J are TRBV2 and TRBJ1-1; D gene unclear. This CDR3 is built from 14 residues. The V end lost 3 bases, the J end lost 2 bases, and 10 bases lay between the germline ends. CDR1 and CDR2 (germline): SNHLY, FYNNEI. CDR3 in DNA: TGTGCCAGCAGTGAGAGACCGACTAACACTGAAGCTTTCTTT. This translates into CASSERPTNTEAFF.

The chain couples TRBV9 to TRBJ1-3; D is possibly TRBD1 (5 bases). This CDR3 spans 15 amino acids. V was pared by 4 bases and J by 0 bases, with 11 bases between. CDR1 is SGDLS, CDR2 YYNGEE, per germline. The CDR3 reads CASSTQAYSGNTIYF. In DNA form, the CDR3 reads TGTGCCAGCAGCACACAGGCTTACTCTGGAAACACCATATATTTT. Filled out from reference TRBV9 and TRBJ1-3, the complete variable domain reads DSGVTQTPKHLITATGQRVTLRCSPRSGDLSVYWYQQSLDQGLQFLIQYYNGEERAKGNILERFSAQQFPDLHSELNLSSLELGDSALYFCASSTQAYSGNTIYFGEGSWLTVV.

The chain links TRBV28 to TRBJ2-7; 9 bases align to TRBD1. Losses at the gene ends were 4 bases for V and 5 bases for J; bases not matched to a gene: 9. The germline CDR1 and CDR2 sequences are MDHEN and SYDVKM. The CDR3 covers 15 residues. The CDR3 loop is CASSSFGGTGNEQYF. DNA for the CDR3: TGTGCCAGCAGTTCGTTCGGCGGGACAGGGAACGAGCAGTACTTC.

Remarks on this clone: The sample holds other DNA sequences that translate to the same CDR3. The chain recombines TRBV6-5 with TRBJ2-1, with 8 bases identical to TRBD2. V gave up 6 bases and J gave up 3 bases; unmatched junction bases: 7. Germline V CDR1 and CDR2: MNHEY, SVGAGI. There are 15 residues in the CDR3. The CDR3 bases are TGTGCCAGCAGCCTATCGGGGACTAGCTACAATGAGCAGTTCTTC. Its protein product is CASSLSGTSYNEQFF.

This clone was counted a few times. The rearrangement joins TRBV19 to TRBJ1-5, with D unclear. Trimming pared 4 bases from V and 0 bases from J, leaving 10 bases between. This CDR3 has 15 residues. Germline loops: CDR1 LNHDA, CDR2 SQIVND (reference sequence). CDR3 residues: CASSTGPSSNQPQHF. The CDR3 DNA follows: TGTGCCAGTAGTACTGGGCCTTCTAGCAATCAGCCCCAGCATTTT. The full variable domain, rest sourced from reference TRBV19 and TRBJ1-5, is DGGITQSPKYLFRKEGQNVTLSCEQNLNHDAMYWYRQDPGQGLRLIYYSQIVNDFQKGDIAEGYSVSREKKESFPLTVTSAQKNPTAFYLCASSTGPSSNQPQHFGDGTRLSIL.

The rearrangement joins TRBV5-6 to TRBJ1-4; D ambiguous. The CDR3 is 16 residues long. V lost 5 bases and J lost 14, with 28 bases in between. CDR1 SGHDT and CDR2 YYEEEE come from the germline V gene. The CDR3 reads CASSPPVEGMSPQLFF. CDR3 nucleotides: TGTGCCAGCAGTCCCCCAGTAGAGGGCATGTCCCCTCAGCTGTTTTTT.

The chain couples TRBV28 to TRBJ2-7; possibly TRBD1 for D (6 bases). Germline V gene sequence: CDR1 MDHEN, CDR2 SYDVKM. V was cut by 5 bases and J by 2 bases, with 19 bases left in between. The CDR3 loop spans 16 amino acids. The CDR3 here is CASSSAFGQFAYEQYF. In nucleotides, the CDR3 is TGTGCCAGCAGTAGCGCGTTCGGACAGTTTGCCTACGAGCAGTACTTC.

The chain combines TRBV14 with TRBJ1-2; D remains unclear. With 0 bases removed from V and 6 bases from J, the gap between germline ends came to 14 bases. The length of the CDR3 is 15 residues. Germline V gene lookup returns CDR1 SGHDN and CDR2 FVKESK. DNA of the CDR3: TGTGCCAGCAGCCAAGATGCCCTCGCGAGGGATGGCTACACCTTC. It is translated as CASSQDALARDGYTF.

This chain uses TRBV25-1 with TRBJ2-3; perhaps TRBD2 as D (5 bases). Germline lookup yields CDR1 MGHDK and CDR2 SYGVNS. The V and J ends lost 5 bases and 0 bases respectively, with 15 bases between them. CDR3 length: 16 residues. The CDR3 DNA reads TGTGCCAGCAGTCAGAAAGGGAGCACTAGCACAGATACGCAGTATTTT. Translation: CASSQKGSTSTDTQYF.

This chain connects TRBV19 to TRBJ2-5; tentative D call: TRBD2 (6 bases). The DNA end favors TRBJ2-7, so the J call may be wrong. The CDR3 sequence is 15 residues long. Germline V gene data show CDR1 as LNHDA and CDR2 as SQIVND (reference sequence). The CDR3 nucleotides read TGTGCCAGTAGTATTGGGTTTGGGGGGATTTACGAGCAGTACTTC. Amino acids: CASSIGFGGIYEQYF.

A remark on this clone: A junction boundary mismatches the germline segment, possibly from a read error. Other DNA variants within this sample encode the same CDR3. The J gene is TRBJ1-1, the V gene TRBV30; D not certain. Germline V gives CDR1 GTSNPN, CDR2 SVGIG (reference sequence). This CDR3 contains 12 residues. CDR3 loop: CAWDRLSGEAFF. CDR3 coding DNA: TGTGCCTGGGACCGCTTAAGCGGTGAAGCCTTCTTT.

J is TRBJ1-3 and V is TRBV28; tentative D call: TRBD1 (5 bases). The CDR3 has 13 residues. Germline V gene sequence: CDR1 MDHEN, CDR2 SYDVKM. V dropped 3 bases and J dropped 4 bases, with 7 bases sitting between them. The CDR3 is CASSLGGGNTIYF. CDR3 DNA: TGTGCCAGCAGTTTGGGGGGAGGAAACACCATATATTTT.

This chain connects TRBV6-4 to TRBJ2-4; 11 bases match TRBD2. Trimming at V came to 6 bases and at J to 7 bases, leaving 5 bases not matched to a gene. Germline assignment: CDR1 MRHNA and CDR2 SNTAGT. The CDR3 runs to 14 residues. CDR3: CASSPGTSGNIQYF. The CDR3 region has the DNA TGTGCCAGCAGCCCCGGGACTAGCGGTAACATTCAGTACTTC.

J is TRBJ2-3 and V is TRBV5-1; D is perhaps TRBD2 (6 bases). V was cut by 1 base and J by 1 base, with 13 bases left in between. Germline V gives CDR1 SGHRS, CDR2 YFSETQ. The CDR3 covers 16 residues. CDR3 residues: CASSLSVADRTDTQYF. The CDR3 DNA reads as TGCGCCAGCAGCTTGTCGGTAGCGGACCGCACAGATACGCAGTATTTT.